Below, 22 T cell receptor beta chains from the same sample are listed, as sequenced in a study of beta chain features in type 1 diabetes. Study results and limitations: For Type 1 diabetes patients, all four CD4+ subsets carried TCRB CDR3s that were moderately but significantly shorter.

Sequenced material consisted of expressed TCRB transcripts (all of the isolated RNA was reverse transcribed). Sequencing was performed with immunoSEQ multiplex PCR; in TCRdb, only in-frame clones are kept and a portion is missing. The sample shows 300,000 or so clones, about a tenth of them seen only once. These receptors have no known antigen. Specimen: central memory CD4+ T cells from blood. The receptors originated from a man aged 30 to 39 with type 1 diabetes.

The chain carries TRBV28 and TRBJ1-2, with a weak D call TRBD1 (5 bases). V was trimmed by 2 bases and J by 8 bases, leaving 12 bases between them. Germline CDR1 is MDHEN and CDR2 is SYDVKM. The CDR3 contains 13 residues. The CDR3 sequence is CASSLGRDRGYTF. CDR3 coding DNA: TGTGCCAGCAGTTTAGGCAGGGATCGCGGCTACACCTTC.

In DNA, the CDR3 is TGTGCCAGCAGGGGGGGACAGGGTGCAGATACGCAGTATTTT. This sequence encodes CASRGGQGADTQYF. V usage is TRBV6-5 and J usage is TRBJ2-3, with 9 bases lining up with TRBD1. J gave up 4 bases and V 6 bases, and 5 bases lay outside the gene matches. Germline assignment: CDR1 MNHEY and CDR2 SVGAGI. The CDR3 runs 14 residues.

There are a few counts of this clone. The J gene is TRBJ2-1, the V gene TRBV5-1; tentatively, D is TRBD1 or TRBD2 (5 bases each). This CDR3 spans 15 amino acids. Germline V lookup: CDR1 SGHRS, CDR2 YFSETQ. Trimming left V 5 bases short and J 0 bases short, with 12 bases between. CDR3 in DNA: TGCGCCAGCAGTCCCGGGGCAAGCTCCTACAATGAGCAGTTCTTC. Protein product: CASSPGASSYNEQFF.

This clone was detected only a few times. The chain combines TRBV2 with TRBJ2-3, with TRBD2 identical over 7 bases. Germline CDR1 and CDR2: SNHLY and FYNNEI. This CDR3 has 14 residues. After removal of 7 bases from V and 0 bases from J, the junction contained 4 bases not matched to a gene. The CDR3 reads CASTSGVSTDTQYF. The DNA for the CDR3 is TGTGCCAGCACCAGCGGGGTCAGCACAGATACGCAGTATTTT.

This clone was seen only a few times. The V and J genes are TRBV11-2 and TRBJ1-1; D is ambiguous. The germline V and J ends were trimmed by 5 bases and 1 base, with 11 bases remaining between them. From germline, CDR1 is SGHAT and CDR2 FQNNGV. The CDR3 length is 14 residues. The CDR3 DNA sequence: TGTGCCAGCAGCCCCAAGGCACAGAACACTGAAGCTTTCTTT. Its translation: CASSPKAQNTEAFF.

The chain couples TRBV5-4 to TRBJ2-1; 11 bases map to TRBD1. Per germline, CDR1 SGHNT and CDR2 YYREEE (reference sequence). V was clipped by 5 bases and J by 8 bases; unmatched bases: 9. CDR3 length: 15 amino acids. In DNA, the CDR3 is TGTGCCAGCAGAGGGGGACAGGGGGTTTCCGATGAGCAGTTCTTC. Translating it yields CASRGGQGVSDEQFF.

The rearrangement joins TRBV28 to TRBJ2-5; D not resolved. Germline values: CDR1 MDHEN, CDR2 SYDVKM. The CDR3 is made up of 14 amino acids. The V end lost 6 bases, the J end lost 3 bases, and 14 bases lay between the germline ends. CDR3 DNA sequence: TGTGCCAGCAGCCCGGGCTCCCGGAAAGAGACCCAGTACTTC. It yields the protein CASSPGSRKETQYF.

V gene TRBV7-2 combines with J gene TRBJ1-1; 7 bases fit TRBD1. Germline CDR1 is SGHTA and CDR2 is FQGNSA. The CDR3 covers 14 residues. Trimming took 5 bases from V and 1 from J; bases not matched to a gene: 4. The CDR3 protein is CASSRAGGNTEAFF. The CDR3 nucleotides are TGTGCCAGCAGCAGAGCAGGGGGGAACACTGAAGCTTTCTTT.

The sample holds a few counts of this clone. The CDR3 DNA sequence: TGTGCCAGCAGCTTGGCACTGATCCCCTACGAGCAGTACTTC. This gives the protein CASSLALIPYEQYF. The V call is TRBV7-9, the J call TRBJ2-7; D remains unclear. CDR3 size: 14 residues. V shed 3 bases and J shed 2 bases, with 11 bases lying between them. The V gene's germline CDR1 is SEHNR and CDR2 FQNEAQ (reference sequence).

The rearrangement joins TRBV5-1 to TRBJ2-3; D may match TRBD1 or TRBD2 (6 bases each). CDR3 length: 14 residues. The germline V gene has CDR1 SGHRS and CDR2 YFSETQ. Trimming took 3 bases from V and 6 from J, leaving 14 bases between them. CDR3 bases: TGCGCCAGCAGCTCCGTCGGGGGCGAGGATACGCAGTATTTT. Translated: CASSSVGGEDTQYF. Combining the CDR3 with reference TRBV5-1 and TRBJ2-3 gives the whole variable domain KAGVTQTPRYLIKTRGQQVTLSCSPISGHRSVSWYQQTPGQGLQFLFEYFSETQRNKGNFPGRFSGRQFSNSRSEMNVSTLELGDSALYLCASSSVGGEDTQYFGPGTRLTVL.

V is TRBV7-9 and J is TRBJ2-7, with D tentatively TRBD1 or TRBD2 (6 bases each). In germline, CDR1 is SEHNR, CDR2 FQNEAQ (reference sequence). V shed 5 bases and J shed 2 bases, with 16 bases lying between them. The CDR3 totals 15 residues. The CDR3 sequence: CASSPHTGAPYEQYF. DNA of the CDR3: TGTGCCAGCAGCCCTCATACGGGGGCCCCCTACGAGCAGTACTTC. Full variable domain (remainder filled in from reference TRBV7-9 and TRBJ2-7): DTGVSQNPRHKITKRGQNVTFRCDPISEHNRLYWYRQTLGQGPEFLTYFQNEAQLEKSRLLSDRFSAERPKGSFSTLEIQRTEQGDSAMYLCASSPHTGAPYEQYFGPGTRLTVT.

The J gene is TRBJ1-5, the V gene TRBV7-8, with 7 bases that match TRBD1. Germline-derived CDR1 and CDR2 are SGHVS and FQNEAQ. The CDR3 has 13 residues. The junction had 5 bases not matched to a gene; V was cut back by 5 bases and J by 7 bases. The CDR3 DNA is TGTGCCAGCAGCACGGACAGGTTACAGCCCCAGCATTTT. It codes for CASSTDRLQPQHF.

This rearrangement joins TRBV14 to TRBJ1-6, with 7 bases matching TRBD1. The germline gives CDR1 SGHDN, CDR2 FVKESK. The V segment lost 5 bases and the J segment 10 bases; nucleotides outside the gene matches: 11. This CDR3 is built from 15 residues. CDR3 amino acids: CASSLRTGTSSPLHF. CDR3 bases: TGTGCCAGCAGCTTGCGGACAGGAACATCCTCACCCCTCCACTTT.

The J gene is TRBJ2-7, the V gene TRBV18, with a tentative D call TRBD1 (6 bases). Germline V CDR1 and CDR2: KGHSH, LQKENI. The V end lost 0 bases, the J end lost 2 bases, and 8 bases lay between the germline ends. This CDR3 spans 14 amino acids. The CDR3 DNA is TGTGCCAGCTCACCACCGGGACACACCTACGAGCAGTACTTC. This encodes CASSPPGHTYEQYF.

The table lists this clone with a few counts. The chain couples TRBV9 to TRBJ2-1; the match to TRBD1 covers 8 bases. The ends lost 5 bases at V and 5 bases at J; junction bases unmatched: 6. The CDR3 spans 14 residues. The germline CDR1 and CDR2 sequences are SGDLS and YYNGEE. In DNA form, the CDR3 reads TGTGCCAGCAGTAGGACAGGGTTAAACAATGAGCAGTTCTTC. Its protein product is CASSRTGLNNEQFF.

This clone has a handful of counts. The chain links TRBV10-3 to TRBJ2-3, with TRBD2 matching over 8 bases. The CDR3 is made up of 16 amino acids. Losses at the gene ends were 3 bases for V and 2 bases for J; bases not matched to a gene: 7. CDR1 is ENHRY and CDR2 is SYGVKD in the germline V gene. DNA of the CDR3: TGTGCCATCAGTGATCGATGGCGGGGGGACACAGATACGCAGTATTTT. Translating gives CAISDRWRGDTDTQYF.

The sample holds a few counts of this clone. V and J are TRBV6-4 and TRBJ2-3; 7 nucleotides match TRBD2. CDR1 and CDR2 (germline): MRHNA, SNTAGT. The V segment lost 2 bases and the J segment 6 bases; nucleotides outside the gene matches: 11. This CDR3 has 16 amino acids. CDR3 region: CASSDGSGGGRDTQYF. The CDR3 bases are TGTGCCAGCAGTGACGGATCTGGCGGGGGTAGGGATACGCAGTATTTT.

This clone was observed a few times. The chain recombines TRBV4-3 with TRBJ1-1; no clear D. This CDR3 spans 14 amino acids. Germline CDR1 LGHNA, CDR2 YSLEER. Trimming left V 0 bases short and J 4 bases short, with 9 bases between. The CDR3 is CASSQERVGTEAFF. CDR3 sequence (DNA): TGCGCCAGCAGCCAAGAGAGGGTCGGCACTGAAGCTTTCTTT.

This clone was detected a few times. The V gene is TRBV7-2, the J gene TRBJ1-6; TRBD1 matches 7 bases. Looked up from germline, CDR1 is SGHTA and CDR2 is FQGNSA. V shed 8 bases, J shed 7 bases, and the junction held 8 bases outside the gene matches. The CDR3 is made up of 14 amino acids. The CDR3 bases are TGTGCCAGCCGCATCGGGACAGAGAATTCACCCCTCCACTTT. Residues: CASRIGTENSPLHF.

The V gene is TRBV9, the J gene TRBJ2-7; 12 bases align to TRBD2. The CDR3 extends over 19 amino acids. Unmatched junction bases numbered 12, after V lost 2 bases and J lost 0 bases. Germline assignment: CDR1 SGDLS and CDR2 YYNGEE. Written as DNA, the CDR3 is TGTGCCAGCAGCGTCGGGACTAGCGGGTTCTACTCAAGCTCCTACGAGCAGTACTTC. As protein: CASSVGTSGFYSSSYEQYF.

A few counts support this clone. The V and J genes are TRBV6-4 and TRBJ2-5; D call uncertain. Between the trimmed V and J ends, which lost 0 bases and 3 bases, there was a span of 8 bases. The CDR3 consists of 14 residues. Germline CDR1 is MRHNA and CDR2 is SNTAGT. The CDR3 region has the DNA TGTGCCAGCAGTGACTCTGGACCCGAAGAGACCCAGTACTTC. This codes for CASSDSGPEETQYF.

The table lists this clone with many counts. The chain combines TRBV7-9 with TRBJ2-3; 9 bases line up with TRBD2. J gave up 0 bases and V 6 bases, and 10 bases lay outside the gene matches. Germline CDR1 and CDR2: SEHNR and FQNEAQ (reference sequence). This CDR3 region has 17 residues. CDR3 in DNA: TGTGCCAGCAGGATGGCGGGGGGGCCTTCTAGCACAGATACGCAGTATTTT. This codes for CASRMAGGPSSTDTQYF.